The T cell receptor (beta chain) under discussion was sequenced for a study of monozygotic twins with inflammatory bowel disease. Study results and caveats: It was in IBD patients that TCRbeta diversity (inverse Simpson) was lower than in healthy co-twins. IBD patients shared fewer clonotypes with other individuals than healthy twins, especially patients with disease activity signs.

Of note for this clonotype: What it recognizes is unknown.

Template switching incorporated UMIs with a 6-nucleotide sample barcode. Following a re-call of the 5' RACE reads, TCRdb has one entry per CDR3 protein and lacks DNA. This sample's table reports just over 300,000 distinct CDR3 sequences. Per the germline V gene, CDR1 is SGHTA and CDR2 is FQGNSA. This CDR3 is 14 amino acids long. The sample consisted of blood. J is TRBJ1-2 and V is TRBV7-2; the TCRdb call, TRBD1, lacks DNA for checking. This receptor was identified in a human donor with ulcerative colitis or Crohn's disease, or a healthy co-twin of an affected twin (not recorded which). This chain's CDR3 is CASSSPQGFYGYTF.